This T cell receptor beta chain was sequenced during a study of blood T cell repertoires in COVID-19. Study information: Sources were T cells, B-cell-depleted T cells, or PBMCs; the material itself was cDNA or gDNA.

The germline V and J ends were trimmed by 5 bases and 4 bases, with 15 bases remaining between them. Germline CDR1 MDHEN, CDR2 SYDVKM. The CDR3 is 16 residues long. This study enrolled people aged about 18 to 100 from roughly 22 US geographic areas. In the source study's methods: The authors estimated nucleated cell counts from reference gene primer amplification. Method: immunoSEQ multiplex PCR; TCRdb's copy keeps in-frame clones and lacks some. V and J calls and clone size are as listed in that table; D and trimming were resolved from the DNA. The sample records some 260,000 clones, approximately 86% being singletons.

The TCR was taken from a woman in her 30s with acute COVID-19. The chain couples TRBV28 to TRBJ2-6; TRBD2 might be the D (6 bases). The sample comprised PBMCs or T cells enriched from blood (not recorded which). In DNA form, the CDR3 reads TGTGCCAGCAGTAAGATGTGGGGGGTCGGGGCCAACGTCCTGACTTTC. Translation gives CASSKMWGVGANVLTF.